This T cell receptor (beta chain) was found in a study of regulatory T cells in long-lasting Graves disease. Study results and limitations: New patients shared some 980 public clonotypes, and persistent patients shared more, with approximately 2,600. The study found TRBV28, TRBJ1-2 and TRBJ2-5 favored in persistent disease.

The time point: newly diagnosed GD, antithyroid drugs for less than 3 months. With RNA extracted from PBMCs as input, the TCR library was made. The patients included were those that came from an endocrinology department in Xi'an, China. This clonotype has a handful of counts. Antigen: not known. Mismatch with germline at one junction end may stem from a read error. Combining iRepertoire HTBI primers with Arm-PCR of CDR3 regions, the authors built TCR beta libraries. Per the authors' pipeline: From all samples, identification returned some 15 TRBJ and 60 to 80 TRBV segments. MiXCR, run by TCRdb on the multiplex PCR reads, gives a single entry per CDR3 protein. For this entry, the V and J calls and clone size follow TCRdb and not the study's own pipeline. Here the sample spans about 240,000 distinct CDR3 sequences, around 20% being singletons. The CDR3 is 13 residues long. Per the germline V gene, CDR1 is SEHNR and CDR2 is FQNEAQ (reference sequence).

The sample in question was peripheral blood mononuclear cells (PBMCs), obtained at new diagnosis, from a patient treated with antithyroid drugs. This TCR derives from a female donor with Graves disease. The chain uses TRBV7-9 and TRBJ1-1; no reliable D call. This CDR3 reads CASSLFVGTEALF. CDR3 bases: TGTGCCAGCAGCTTATTTGTGGGAACTGAAGCTCTCTTT.